This is a list of T cell receptor beta chains from one sample in a study of T-cell reconstitution after alpha-beta-depleted transplantation in children. TCRdb itself ran the PCR reads through MiXCR, one entry per CDR3 protein. This table has about 540,000 distinct CDR3 sequences, approximately 16% appearing once. Here the sequenced sample was PBMCs from the stem cell graft donor, taken from the stem cell graft. These receptors all come from a human donor who donated a stem cell graft to a child with acute lymphoblastic leukemia. Each CDR3 is given with its conserved first and last residue. D genes are given only for firm matches. Clone size, where shown, is once, few, many, or a class for clones that have expanded.

TRBJ2-7	.	TRBV7-2	TRBD1	CASSRSGTGSGGQYF	TGTGCCAGCAGCCGTTCCGGGACAGGGAGTGGCGGGCAGTACTTC
TRBJ2-2	few	TRBV6-1	.	CASSELPGAGELFF	TGTGCCAGCAGTGAACTTCCGGGGGCCGGGGAGCTGTTTTTT
TRBJ2-4	few	TRBV29-1	.	CSVFRVGRKSQYF	TGCAGCGTTTTCAGGGTTGGACGAAAATCTCAGTACTTC
TRBJ1-2	few	TRBV3-1	.	CASSRTGGYTF	TGTGCCAGCAGTAGGACGGGCGGCTACACCTTC
TRBJ2-2	.	TRBV30	.	CAWSYFRFNTGELFF	TGTGCCTGGAGTTACTTCAGATTTAACACCGGGGAGCTGTTTTTT
TRBJ2-2	.	TRBV20-1	.	CSASNPTVGVGELFF	TGCAGTGCTAGCAACCCTACCGTGGGGGTCGGGGAGCTGTTTTTT
TRBJ1-2	few	TRBV4-1	.	CASSQDRVFSF	TGCGCCAGCAGCCAGGATCGGGTCTTTTCCTTC
TRBJ2-1	.	TRBV6-2/TRBV6-3	.	CASSHDLTGISNEQFF	TGTGCCAGCAGTCATGACCTTACAGGAATCAGCAATGAGCAGTTCTTC
TRBJ2-7	few	TRBV5-5	.	CASSFGVPATGNYEQYF	TGTGCCAGCAGCTTTGGTGTCCCAGCAACAGGCAACTACGAGCAGTACTTC
TRBJ1-5	few	TRBV12-3/TRBV12-4	.	CASRLTWGSNQPQHF	TGTGCCAGCAGGTTGACATGGGGGAGCAATCAGCCCCAGCATTTT
TRBJ2-7	.	TRBV5-6	.	CASSSPDYEQYF	TGTGCCAGCAGCTCGCCCGACTACGAGCAGTACTTC
TRBJ2-1	few	TRBV29-1	TRBD1	CSAAGTGYNEQFF	TGCAGCGCCGCCGGGACAGGATACAATGAGCAGTTCTTC
TRBJ2-3	.	TRBV4-1	.	CASSPLDGGTDTQYF	TGCGCCAGCAGCCCCTTAGACGGAGGCACAGATACGCAGTATTTT
TRBJ2-2	.	TRBV12-3/TRBV12-4	TRBD2	CASYLGLAGMNTGELFF	TGTGCCAGTTACTTAGGACTAGCGGGTATGAACACCGGGGAGCTGTTTTTT
TRBJ1-2	.	TRBV20-1	.	CSAPGPDVYGYTF	TGCAGTGCTCCGGGACCGGATGTCTATGGCTACACCTTC
TRBJ2-7	.	TRBV7-8	TRBD2	CASSLGLAPEGGQYF	TGTGCCAGCAGCTTAGGACTAGCGCCCGAAGGCGGGCAGTACTTC
TRBJ2-5	.	TRBV4-2	TRBD2	CASSQRGAGTRSETQYF	TGTGCCAGCAGCCAACGAGGAGCGGGGACGAGGTCCGAGACCCAGTACTTC
TRBJ2-7	once	TRBV21-1	.	CASSKEQGRDYSHEQYF	TGTGCCAGCAGCAAAGAACAGGGTCGGGATTACTCCCACGAGCAGTACTTC
TRBJ2-1	few	TRBV7-3	TRBD1	CASSSRTGGGYEQFF	TGTGCCAGCAGCTCTCGGACAGGGGGCGGATATGAGCAGTTCTTC
TRBJ1-2	.	TRBV20-1	.	CSARTTDPYGYTF	TGCAGTGCCAGGACGACAGACCCCTATGGCTACACCTTC
TRBJ2-1	few	TRBV2	TRBD1	CASTLDRDRRDNEQFF	TGTGCCAGCACCTTAGATAGGGACAGGAGAGACAATGAGCAGTTCTTC
TRBJ1-5	few	TRBV12-3/TRBV12-4	.	CASSRQAGGNQPQHF	TGTGCCAGCAGTCGACAGGCGGGGGGCAATCAGCCCCAGCATTTT
TRBJ2-7	few	TRBV4-1	TRBD2	CASSHPGLAVYEQYF	TGCGCCAGCAGCCATCCGGGACTAGCGGTCTACGAGCAGTACTTC
TRBJ2-7	.	TRBV7-3	TRBD2	CASSFRAGRYEQYF	TGTGCCAGCAGCTTCAGAGCGGGACGTTACGAGCAGTACTTC
TRBJ2-7	few	TRBV9	.	CASSVEERASYEQYF	TGTGCCAGCAGCGTAGAGGAGCGGGCCTCCTACGAGCAGTACTTC
TRBJ2-3	.	TRBV20-1	.	CSARERDTQYF	TGCAGTGCTAGGGAGCGGGATACGCAGTATTTT
TRBJ1-3	few	TRBV5-1	.	CASSLGPPRPFSGNTIYF	TGCGCCAGCAGCTTGGGACCTCCCAGGCCCTTCTCTGGAAACACCATATATTTT
TRBJ2-7	few	TRBV12-3/TRBV12-4	.	CASRDHRAGRYEQYF	TGTGCCAGCAGGGACCACAGGGCGGGGAGGTACGAGCAGTACTTC
TRBJ2-5	few	TRBV10-3	.	CAISDPPKETQYF	TGTGCCATCAGTGATCCCCCTAAAGAGACCCAGTACTTC
TRBJ2-2	.	TRBV27	.	CASSLSAVGELFF	TGTGCCAGCAGTTTATCGGCAGTTGGGGAGCTGTTTTTT
TRBJ1-5	.	TRBV12-3/TRBV12-4	TRBD1	CASRRDRGTHQPQHF	TGTGCCAGCAGGAGGGACAGGGGGACACATCAGCCCCAGCATTTT
TRBJ1-4	few	TRBV5-1	.	CASSLNVNEKLFF	TGCGCCAGCAGCTTGAATGTTAATGAAAAACTGTTTTTT
TRBJ2-4	.	TRBV19	.	CAPGPIENIQYF	TGTGCCCCGGGACCCATAGAAAACATTCAGTACTTC
TRBJ2-1	few	TRBV7-6	TRBD2	CASSQKDGRAHNEQFF	TGTGCCAGCAGCCAAAAGGACGGGAGGGCCCACAATGAGCAGTTCTTC
TRBJ2-2	few	TRBV5-1	TRBD1	CASSLDPGQPTGTGELFF	TGCGCCAGCAGCTTGGACCCGGGACAGCCAACGGGCACCGGGGAGCTGTTTTTT
TRBJ1-1	.	TRBV12-3/TRBV12-4	.	CASSLLTGAEAFF	TGTGCCAGCAGTCTCCTCACGGGGGCTGAAGCTTTCTTT
TRBJ1-2	.	TRBV12-3/TRBV12-4	TRBD1	CASDGQGHYGYTF	TGTGCCAGCGACGGACAGGGACACTATGGCTACACCTTC
TRBJ2-2	few	TRBV29-1	.	CSVEEILGNTGELFF	TGCAGCGTTGAAGAGATATTGGGGAACACCGGGGAGCTGTTTTTT
TRBJ2-7	.	TRBV15	.	CATSPSPAGSYEQYF	TGTGCCACCAGCCCCTCCCCGGCGGGGAGTTACGAGCAGTACTTC
TRBJ2-1	few	TRBV12-3/TRBV12-4	.	CASSFRRGNEQFF	TGTGCCAGCAGTTTTCGACGGGGCAATGAGCAGTTCTTC
TRBJ1-1	once	TRBV20-1	.	CSARDTGRGLRDTEAFF	TGCAGTGCTAGAGATACGGGAAGGGGATTGAGGGACACTGAAGCTTTCTTT